What follows describes a single T cell receptor (beta chain). Its antigen is as yet unknown. Germline assignment: CDR1 SGHTA and CDR2 FQGNSA. This CDR3 spans 16 amino acids. The V gene end was trimmed by 2 bases and the J gene end by 3 bases; junction bases not matched to a gene: 4. Here immunoSEQ multiplex PCR was the method, and the copy in TCRdb shows in-frame clones only, minus some. The table records tens of thousands of clones, approximately 91% of them present only once. These data belong to a study of OX40 agonist ivuxolimab in advanced cancers. Study results and limitations: It was not determined which antigens were specifically recognized by the peripheral T cells that had undergone clonal expansion.

The TCR sequence derives from an adult with an advanced solid tumor such as melanoma, head and neck, liver or kidney cancer. The V and J genes are TRBV7-2 and TRBJ2-1; 10 bases fit TRBD2. Here the sequenced sample was CD4+ or CD8+ T cells sorted from blood, taken in a trial of the OX40 agonist ivuxolimab. CDR3 sequence (DNA): TGTGCCAGCAGCTTATTAGGGACTAGCGTCTACAATGAGCAGTTCTTC. Translation: CASSLLGTSVYNEQFF.